Listed below are T cell receptor beta chains from one sample, sequenced in a study of blood T cell repertoires in COVID-19. Measured with immunoSEQ multiplex PCR; TCRdb has only the in-frame clones, and not every one. The sample records about 250,000 clones, 85% being singletons. Sequencing used PBMCs or T cells enriched from blood (not recorded which). The receptor set was obtained from a woman aged 50 to 60 with acute COVID-19. The CDR3 runs from the conserved cysteine through the conserved F or W. D genes are given only for firm matches. Not every row has a clone size; where given, it reads once, few, many or a size class.

clone_size: .; cdr3_length: 16; v_call: TRBV21-1; d_call: .; j_call: TRBJ2-4; cdr3_aa: CASSKTGKLAKNIQYF; cdr3_nt: TGTGCCAGCAGCAAGACAGGGAAATTAGCCAAAAACATTCAGTACTTC
clone_size: few; cdr3_length: 17; v_call: TRBV3-1/TRBV3-2; d_call: .; j_call: TRBJ1-3; cdr3_aa: CASSQVFRGNSGNTIYF; cdr3_nt: TGTGCCAGCAGCCAAGTCTTTCGGGGTAACTCTGGAAACACCATATATTTT
clone_size: .; cdr3_length: 15; v_call: TRBV25-1; d_call: .; j_call: TRBJ1-1; cdr3_aa: CASSEWRGANTEAFF; cdr3_nt: TGTGCCAGCAGTGAATGGAGGGGCGCGAACACTGAAGCTTTCTTT
clone_size: .; cdr3_length: 17; v_call: TRBV5-1; d_call: TRBD1; j_call: TRBJ1-6; cdr3_aa: CASSLFGTGDADSPLHF; cdr3_nt: TGCGCCAGCAGCTTGTTCGGGACAGGGGACGCAGATTCACCCCTCCACTTT
clone_size: .; cdr3_length: 15; v_call: TRBV2; d_call: TRBD1; j_call: TRBJ2-1; cdr3_aa: CASSESTGLVHEQFF; cdr3_nt: TGTGCCAGCAGTGAATCGACAGGGCTTGTGCATGAGCAGTTCTTC
clone_size: .; cdr3_length: 17; v_call: TRBV18; d_call: TRBD2; j_call: TRBJ2-1; cdr3_aa: CASSPTPLAGGRNEQFF; cdr3_nt: TGTGCCAGCTCACCAACCCCTCTAGCGGGGGGACGGAATGAGCAGTTCTTC
clone_size: once; cdr3_length: 13; v_call: TRBV5-1; d_call: .; j_call: TRBJ1-1; cdr3_aa: CATSDNWNTEAFF; cdr3_nt: TGCGCCACCTCGGACAATTGGAACACTGAAGCTTTCTTT
clone_size: .; cdr3_length: 15; v_call: TRBV19; d_call: TRBD1; j_call: TRBJ1-2; cdr3_aa: CASSTTGQGNDGYTF; cdr3_nt: TGTGCCAGTAGTACTACGGGACAGGGGAACGATGGCTACACCTTC
clone_size: .; cdr3_length: 15; v_call: TRBV7-2; d_call: TRBD2; j_call: TRBJ2-7; cdr3_aa: CASSFSGTLTYEQYF; cdr3_nt: TGTGCCAGCAGCTTTAGCGGGACCCTGACCTACGAGCAGTACTTC
clone_size: few; cdr3_length: 16; v_call: TRBV7-9; d_call: TRBD1; j_call: TRBJ2-2; cdr3_aa: CASSPRQGAVTGELFF; cdr3_nt: TGTGCCAGCAGCCCTCGACAGGGGGCGGTCACCGGGGAGCTGTTTTTT
clone_size: .; cdr3_length: 14; v_call: TRBV28; d_call: .; j_call: TRBJ1-4; cdr3_aa: CASSFGATNEKLFF; cdr3_nt: TGTGCCAGCAGTTTCGGTGCAACTAATGAAAAACTGTTTTTT
clone_size: .; cdr3_length: 15; v_call: TRBV2; d_call: .; j_call: TRBJ2-1; cdr3_aa: CASRQGGITYNEQFF; cdr3_nt: TGTGCCAGCAGGCAGGGGGGTATCACCTACAATGAGCAGTTCTTC
clone_size: .; cdr3_length: 13; v_call: TRBV11-3; d_call: .; j_call: TRBJ2-7; cdr3_aa: CASSLAMTGEQYF; cdr3_nt: TGTGCCAGCAGCTTAGCGATGACAGGCGAGCAGTACTTC
clone_size: few; cdr3_length: 12; v_call: TRBV19; d_call: TRBD1; j_call: TRBJ2-7; cdr3_aa: CASRGTGLEQYF; cdr3_nt: TGTGCCAGTAGGGGGACAGGGCTCGAGCAGTACTTC
clone_size: .; cdr3_length: 16; v_call: TRBV7-2; d_call: TRBD1; j_call: TRBJ1-2; cdr3_aa: CASSQQGGQGFYGYTF; cdr3_nt: TGTGCCAGCAGCCAACAGGGGGGACAGGGGTTCTATGGCTACACCTTC
clone_size: .; cdr3_length: 17; v_call: TRBV19; d_call: TRBD1; j_call: TRBJ1-2; cdr3_aa: CASSLTIKTGGDYGYTF; cdr3_nt: TGTGCCAGTAGTCTCACAATCAAGACAGGGGGCGACTATGGCTACACCTTC
clone_size: .; cdr3_length: 16; v_call: TRBV18; d_call: TRBD2; j_call: TRBJ2-1; cdr3_aa: CASSSTSGGGYNEQFF; cdr3_nt: TGTGCCAGCTCATCGACTAGCGGGGGCGGATACAATGAGCAGTTCTTC
clone_size: .; cdr3_length: 14; v_call: TRBV19; d_call: TRBD1; j_call: TRBJ1-2; cdr3_aa: CASSRDRGYYGYTF; cdr3_nt: TGTGCCAGTAGTCGAGACAGGGGTTACTATGGCTACACCTTC
clone_size: .; cdr3_length: 14; v_call: TRBV5-1; d_call: TRBD1; j_call: TRBJ1-2; cdr3_aa: CASSQDRGHDGYTF; cdr3_nt: TGCGCCAGCAGCCAGGACAGGGGGCACGATGGCTACACCTTC
clone_size: few; cdr3_length: 15; v_call: TRBV18; d_call: .; j_call: TRBJ1-5; cdr3_aa: CASSPGTDSNQPQHF; cdr3_nt: TGTGCCAGCTCACCCGGAACAGATAGCAATCAGCCCCAGCATTTT
clone_size: once; cdr3_length: 15; v_call: TRBV4-3; d_call: .; j_call: TRBJ1-3; cdr3_aa: CASSQTSGAGNTIYF; cdr3_nt: TGCGCCAGCAGCCAAACTTCCGGGGCTGGAAACACCATATATTTT
clone_size: .; cdr3_length: 13; v_call: TRBV25-1; d_call: .; j_call: TRBJ1-6; cdr3_aa: CASRRQDNSPLHF; cdr3_nt: TGTGCCAGCAGGAGACAGGATAATTCACCCCTCCACTTT
clone_size: few; cdr3_length: 15; v_call: TRBV6-2/TRBV6-3; d_call: .; j_call: TRBJ1-4; cdr3_aa: CASSHWGRKEEKLFF; cdr3_nt: TGTGCCAGCAGCCACTGGGGGAGGAAAGAGGAAAAACTGTTTTTT
clone_size: .; cdr3_length: 13; v_call: TRBV7-2; d_call: .; j_call: TRBJ2-7; cdr3_aa: CASSFAGSSEQYF; cdr3_nt: TGTGCCAGCAGCTTCGCAGGGTCCAGCGAGCAGTACTTC
clone_size: .; cdr3_length: 18; v_call: TRBV5-1; d_call: TRBD1; j_call: TRBJ2-2; cdr3_aa: CASSLVFQGQGVTGELFF; cdr3_nt: TGCGCCAGCAGCTTGGTCTTTCAGGGACAGGGGGTCACCGGGGAGCTGTTTTTT
clone_size: .; cdr3_length: 12; v_call: TRBV7-9; d_call: .; j_call: TRBJ1-1; cdr3_aa: CASEAGMIEAFF; cdr3_nt: TGTGCCAGCGAGGCGGGGATGATTGAAGCTTTCTTT
clone_size: .; cdr3_length: 14; v_call: TRBV5-3; d_call: TRBD1; j_call: TRBJ1-5; cdr3_aa: CARSRDRGNQPQHF; cdr3_nt: TGTGCCAGAAGCCGGGACAGGGGCAATCAGCCCCAGCATTTT
clone_size: .; cdr3_length: 16; v_call: TRBV7-3; d_call: .; j_call: TRBJ2-2; cdr3_aa: CASSPGTQLNTGELFF; cdr3_nt: TGTGCCAGCAGCCCCGGGACTCAATTGAACACCGGGGAGCTGTTTTTT
clone_size: few; cdr3_length: 14; v_call: TRBV5-4; d_call: .; j_call: TRBJ1-1; cdr3_aa: CASSLAGANTEAFF; cdr3_nt: TGTGCCAGCAGCTTGGCAGGGGCCAACACTGAAGCTTTCTTT
clone_size: few; cdr3_length: 16; v_call: TRBV11-3; d_call: TRBD2; j_call: TRBJ2-1; cdr3_aa: CASSLELAGAYNEQFF; cdr3_nt: TGTGCCAGCAGCTTAGAACTAGCGGGAGCCTACAATGAGCAGTTCTTC
clone_size: .; cdr3_length: 14; v_call: TRBV9; d_call: .; j_call: TRBJ2-7; cdr3_aa: CASSAATGTPEQYF; cdr3_nt: TGTGCCAGCAGCGCCGCAACCGGGACACCCGAGCAGTACTTC
clone_size: .; cdr3_length: 14; v_call: TRBV3-1/TRBV3-2; d_call: .; j_call: TRBJ2-2; cdr3_aa: CASSQVTGTGELFF; cdr3_nt: TGTGCCAGCAGCCAAGTGACAGGCACCGGGGAGCTGTTTTTT
clone_size: once; cdr3_length: 16; v_call: TRBV9; d_call: TRBD1; j_call: TRBJ2-1; cdr3_aa: CASSVTGTGVYNEQFF; cdr3_nt: TGTGCCAGCAGCGTAACCGGGACAGGGGTCTACAATGAGCAGTTCTTC
clone_size: .; cdr3_length: 17; v_call: TRBV24-1; d_call: .; j_call: TRBJ1-6; cdr3_aa: CATSLAGTSSYNSPLHF; cdr3_nt: TGTGCCACCAGTCTCGCAGGGACAAGCTCCTATAATTCACCCCTCCACTTT
clone_size: once; cdr3_length: 19; v_call: TRBV28; d_call: TRBD2; j_call: TRBJ2-3; cdr3_aa: CASSFVGLAGEGGTDTQYF; cdr3_nt: TGTGCCAGCAGTTTTGTAGGACTAGCGGGGGAGGGTGGCACAGATACGCAGTATTTT
clone_size: .; cdr3_length: 15; v_call: TRBV4-1; d_call: .; j_call: TRBJ1-2; cdr3_aa: CASSQGWGGSYGYTF; cdr3_nt: TGCGCCAGCAGCCAAGGTTGGGGAGGAAGCTATGGCTACACCTTC
clone_size: .; cdr3_length: 13; v_call: TRBV6-5; d_call: .; j_call: TRBJ1-2; cdr3_aa: CASTSGAHYGYTF; cdr3_nt: TGTGCCAGCACGTCAGGGGCTCACTATGGCTACACCTTC
clone_size: .; cdr3_length: 13; v_call: TRBV12-5; d_call: TRBD1; j_call: TRBJ1-5; cdr3_aa: CASGSTGGQPQHF; cdr3_nt: TGTGCTAGTGGAAGCACAGGGGGCCAGCCCCAGCATTTT
clone_size: .; cdr3_length: 14; v_call: TRBV18; d_call: .; j_call: TRBJ1-2; cdr3_aa: CASSPSKWADGYTF; cdr3_nt: TGTGCCAGCTCACCCAGTAAATGGGCCGATGGCTACACCTTC
clone_size: .; cdr3_length: 15; v_call: TRBV7-2; d_call: TRBD1; j_call: TRBJ2-7; cdr3_aa: CASSFGQGLSYEQYF; cdr3_nt: TGTGCCAGCAGCTTCGGACAGGGGCTCTCCTACGAGCAGTACTTC
clone_size: .; cdr3_length: 15; v_call: TRBV3-1/TRBV3-2; d_call: TRBD1; j_call: TRBJ1-2; cdr3_aa: CASSRGQGASSGYTF; cdr3_nt: TGTGCCAGCAGCCGCGGACAGGGGGCGAGTAGTGGCTACACCTTC
clone_size: .; cdr3_length: 13; v_call: TRBV10-3; d_call: .; j_call: TRBJ2-1; cdr3_aa: CATRGAGDNEQFF; cdr3_nt: TGTGCCACCCGGGGGGCGGGGGACAATGAGCAGTTCTTC
clone_size: .; cdr3_length: 14; v_call: TRBV6-2/TRBV6-3; d_call: .; j_call: TRBJ1-5; cdr3_aa: CASTPTPGIQPQHF; cdr3_nt: TGTGCCAGCACCCCTACCCCGGGGATTCAGCCCCAGCATTTT
clone_size: .; cdr3_length: 17; v_call: TRBV13; d_call: TRBD1; j_call: TRBJ1-2; cdr3_aa: CASSSSGTGTSNYGYTF; cdr3_nt: TGTGCCAGCAGCTCCTCCGGGACAGGAACTTCCAACTATGGCTACACCTTC
clone_size: .; cdr3_length: 15; v_call: TRBV11-2; d_call: .; j_call: TRBJ1-6; cdr3_aa: CASSLAGRLNSPLHF; cdr3_nt: TGTGCCAGCAGCTTGGCGGGACGGCTTAATTCACCCCTCCACTTT
clone_size: .; cdr3_length: 14; v_call: TRBV28; d_call: TRBD1; j_call: TRBJ1-4; cdr3_aa: CASSPQGLSEKLFF; cdr3_nt: TGTGCCAGCAGTCCACAGGGGCTTAGTGAAAAACTGTTTTTT
clone_size: .; cdr3_length: 14; v_call: TRBV6-2/TRBV6-3; d_call: .; j_call: TRBJ1-1; cdr3_aa: CASSFGGSNAEAFF; cdr3_nt: TGTGCCAGCAGTTTCGGGGGGTCCAACGCTGAAGCTTTCTTT
clone_size: few; cdr3_length: 13; v_call: TRBV15; d_call: .; j_call: TRBJ1-2; cdr3_aa: CATSPDRHYGYTF; cdr3_nt: TGTGCCACCAGCCCGGACAGACACTATGGCTACACCTTC
clone_size: .; cdr3_length: 15; v_call: TRBV19; d_call: .; j_call: TRBJ2-5; cdr3_aa: CASSIVGGGKETQYF; cdr3_nt: TGTGCCAGTAGTATAGTTGGAGGGGGCAAGGAGACCCAGTACTTC
clone_size: .; cdr3_length: 13; v_call: TRBV30; d_call: .; j_call: TRBJ1-3; cdr3_aa: CACPGQYENTIYF; cdr3_nt: TGTGCCTGTCCAGGACAATACGAAAACACCATATATTTT
clone_size: .; cdr3_length: 16; v_call: TRBV11-2; d_call: .; j_call: TRBJ1-3; cdr3_aa: CASSLGPGSSGNTIYF; cdr3_nt: TGTGCCAGCAGCTTAGGTCCGGGGTCCTCTGGAAACACCATATATTTT
clone_size: many; cdr3_length: 13; v_call: TRBV7-3; d_call: .; j_call: TRBJ1-1; cdr3_aa: CASSPGGNTEAFF; cdr3_nt: TGTGCCAGCAGCCCTGGAGGGAACACTGAAGCTTTCTTT
clone_size: .; cdr3_length: 17; v_call: TRBV7-2; d_call: .; j_call: TRBJ2-7; cdr3_aa: CASSLPPGETFSYEQYF; cdr3_nt: TGTGCCAGCAGCTTACCTCCCGGAGAAACGTTTTCCTACGAGCAGTACTTC